This is a list of T cell receptor beta chains from one sample in a study of blood T cells in healthy people across ages. TCRdb redid the calling of the 5' RACE reads with MiXCR, one entry per CDR3 protein. The data hold approximately 800,000 distinct CDR3 sequences, with approximately 55% observed a single time. Sequenced input: blood. The receptor source for this set is a man at least 80 years old in good health. CDR3s include the opening cysteine and the closing phenylalanine or tryptophan. The D gene is left open where the match is weak. Expanded clones get a size class; other rows say once, few or many, or leave the size out.

DNA: TGCGCCAGCAGCGCGACTAGCGGGAGAGACTACGAGCAGTACTTC; CDR3: CASSATSGRDYEQYF; D: TRBD2; V: TRBV5-1; size: NA; J: TRBJ2-7
DNA: TGCAGCGTTGAAACCGGGACTAGCGGGAGCTATGACGAGCAGTACTTC; CDR3: CSVETGTSGSYDEQYF; D: TRBD2; V: TRBV29-1; size: NA; J: TRBJ2-7
DNA: TGCGCCAGCAGCTTGGTCGGAGGGGGCTCCGAAGGCTACACCTTC; CDR3: CASSLVGGGSEGYTF; D: TRBD1; V: TRBV5-1; size: NA; J: TRBJ1-2
DNA: TGTGCCATCAGTGAAGCCAGCGGAGCTTCCTACAATGAGCAGTTCTTC; CDR3: CAISEASGASYNEQFF; D: NA; V: TRBV10-3; size: NA; J: TRBJ2-1
DNA: TGCAGCGTTCTACAACAGGCCCTCTCCAATGAGCAGTTCTTC; CDR3: CSVLQQALSNEQFF; D: NA; V: TRBV29-1; size: NA; J: TRBJ2-1
DNA: TGTGCCAGCAGTGCCCAGGGGACGTACGAGCAGTACTTC; CDR3: CASSAQGTYEQYF; D: NA; V: TRBV6-1; size: NA; J: TRBJ2-7
DNA: TGTGCCAGCAGTTTAGTTCAGGGGGCCGAGACCCAGTACTTC; CDR3: CASSLVQGAETQYF; D: TRBD1; V: TRBV28; size: NA; J: TRBJ2-5
DNA: TGTGCCAGCCGGGACACCGGCACAGATACGCAGTATTTT; CDR3: CASRDTGTDTQYF; D: NA; V: TRBV5-5; size: NA; J: TRBJ2-3
DNA: TGTGCCAGCAGCTTAAGCCCAGGGAGCACTGAAGCTTTCTTT; CDR3: CASSLSPGSTEAFF; D: NA; V: TRBV7-2; size: few; J: TRBJ1-1
DNA: TGTGCCAGCGGCGGGGGGATGAACACTGAAGCTTTCTTT; CDR3: CASGGGMNTEAFF; D: NA; V: TRBV9; size: NA; J: TRBJ1-1
DNA: TGTGCCAGCAGCTTAGGCTACTACGAGCAGTACTTC; CDR3: CASSLGYYEQYF; D: NA; V: TRBV11-1; size: NA; J: TRBJ2-7
DNA: TGCAGTGCTAGTGTCCCACCGGACCAGACTGAAGCTTTCTTT; CDR3: CSASVPPDQTEAFF; D: NA; V: TRBV20-1; size: NA; J: TRBJ1-1